A selection of T cell receptor beta chains follows, all from one sample in a study of regulatory T cells in long-lasting Graves disease. TCRdb re-derived calls from the multiplex PCR reads in MiXCR, one entry per CDR3 protein. The sample records approximately 350,000 distinct CDR3 sequences, over 15% being singletons. This sample was also put to use in a study of T cells in Graves' hyperthyroidism and ophthalmopathy.

The sequenced sample was peripheral blood mononuclear cells (PBMCs), obtained at new diagnosis, from a patient treated with antithyroid drugs. The receptors shown here come from a man aged 35-49 years with Graves disease. The CDR3 runs from the conserved cysteine through the conserved F or W. Fields, in order: V gene, clone size, J gene, D gene, CDR3 protein, CDR3 DNA. D genes are given only for firm matches. Clone sizes are given selectively: once, few, many, or a class where the clone is expanded.

>TRBV7-9|.|TRBJ2-5|TRBD2
CASSLVPGLASETQYF
TGTGCCAGCAGCTTAGTACCGGGACTAGCGTCCGAGACCCAGTACTTC
>TRBV20-1|many|TRBJ1-5|TRBD1
CSASASRLDRVSNQPQHF
TGCAGTGCTAGCGCCTCACGTCTGGACAGGGTGAGCAATCAGCCCCAGCATTTT
>TRBV7-9|few|TRBJ1-4|.
CASSGATPLKLFF
TGTGCCAGCAGTGGGGCGACCCCTTTAAAACTGTTTTTT
>TRBV27|many|TRBJ2-7|TRBD1
CASSLPPVQGAYEQYF
TGTGCCAGCAGTTTACCCCCGGTGCAGGGGGCCTACGAGCAGTACTTC
>TRBV5-1|many|TRBJ2-1|TRBD1
CASSRQGVNEQFF
TGCGCCAGCAGCAGACAGGGTGTGAATGAGCAGTTCTTC
>TRBV18|many|TRBJ2-2|.
CASSPPVSRLSGELFF
TGTGCCAGCTCACCACCGGTCTCACGGTTGAGCGGGGAGCTGTTTTTT
>TRBV11-2|many|TRBJ1-5|TRBD1
CASSLVTGADQPQHF
TGTGCCAGCAGCTTAGTCACAGGGGCTGATCAGCCCCAGCATTTT
>TRBV20-1|many|TRBJ1-3|.
CSARALGAISGNTIYF
TGCAGTGCTAGAGCCCTGGGGGCCATTTCTGGAAACACCATATATTTT
>TRBV18|.|TRBJ1-1|.
CASSPFGGALNTEAFF
TGTGCCAGCTCACCTTTCGGGGGGGCGTTGAACACTGAAGCTTTCTTT
>TRBV6-1|many|TRBJ2-5|TRBD2
CASSPSGGYGETQYF
TGTGCCAGCAGTCCGAGCGGGGGGTACGGGGAGACCCAGTACTTC
>TRBV12-3/TRBV12-4|.|TRBJ1-5|.
CASSGYRINQPQHF
TGTGCCAGCAGTGGATACAGGATCAATCAGCCCCAGCATTTT
>TRBV30|many|TRBJ1-5|TRBD1
CAWADTGDQPQHF
TGTGCCTGGGCCGATACAGGGGATCAGCCCCAGCATTTT
>TRBV2|many|TRBJ2-7|.
CASSEQGYEQYF
TGTGCCAGCAGTGAGCAAGGATACGAGCAGTACTTC
>TRBV20-1|many|TRBJ2-7|.
CSAPRGSYEQYF
TGCAGTGCTCCCAGGGGCTCCTACGAGCAGTACTTC
>TRBV29-1|.|TRBJ2-3|.
CSVKSGWQGTDTQYF
TGCAGCGTGAAATCCGGGTGGCAGGGCACAGATACGCAGTATTTT
>TRBV30|many|TRBJ1-4|.
CAWSGGGKLFF
TGTGCCTGGAGCGGTGGGGGCAAACTGTTTTTT
>TRBV7-3|many|TRBJ1-1|.
CASSWGRNTEAFF
TGTGCCAGCAGCTGGGGGCGGAACACTGAAGCTTTCTTT
>TRBV5-8|.|TRBJ2-4|.
CASSLGQVAKNIQYF
TGTGCCAGCAGCTTGGGGCAGGTAGCCAAAAACATTCAGTACTTC
>TRBV11-2|many|TRBJ2-2|.
CASSRIGVTGELFF
TGTGCCAGCAGCAGGATCGGGGTCACCGGGGAGCTGTTTTTT
>TRBV6-2/TRBV6-3|few|TRBJ2-2|TRBD2
CASNGLAGNTGELFF
TGTGCCAGCAACGGACTAGCGGGGAACACCGGGGAGCTGTTTTTT